What follows is one T cell receptor beta chain and its context. The entry originates in a study of T cell repertoires in cytomegalovirus infection. TCRdb used MiXCR to reprocess the reads, holding one entry per CDR3 protein. This table has 500,000 to 600,000 distinct CDR3 sequences, 15% to 20% appearing once. Sequencing used CD8+ T cells from PBMCs. The sequence came from a human donor in good health (CMV status not recorded). Some clones in this sample may be carry-over from other donors' samples.

CDR3 nucleotide sequence: TGCGCCAGCAGCCAAGATTCACAGGGTTACTACGAGCAGTACTTC. Translated, it gives CASSQDSQGYYEQYF. The chain employs TRBV4-1 and TRBJ2-7; D is perhaps TRBD1 (6 bases). Trimming took off 0 bases at V and 3 bases at J, with 12 bases between the two ends. CDR1 is MGHRA and CDR2 is YSYEKL in the germline V gene. This CDR3 region has 15 residues.